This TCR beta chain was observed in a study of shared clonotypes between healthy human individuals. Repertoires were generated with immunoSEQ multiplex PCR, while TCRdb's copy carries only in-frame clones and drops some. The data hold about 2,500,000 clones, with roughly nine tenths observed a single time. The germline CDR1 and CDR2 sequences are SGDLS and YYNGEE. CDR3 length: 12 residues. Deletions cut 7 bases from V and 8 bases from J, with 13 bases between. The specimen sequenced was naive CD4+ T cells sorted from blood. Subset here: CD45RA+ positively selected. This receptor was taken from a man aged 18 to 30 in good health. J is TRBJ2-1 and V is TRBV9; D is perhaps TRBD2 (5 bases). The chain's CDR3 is CASLEGGDEQFF. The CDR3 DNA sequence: TGTGCCAGCTTGGAAGGAGGCGATGAGCAGTTCTTC.